The 23 T cell receptor beta chains below all came from one sample that was sequenced in a study of blood T cell repertoires in COVID-19. Profiling relied on immunoSEQ multiplex PCR, and the TCRdb table lists in-frame clones only, not all of them. The table lists 200,000 to 250,000 clones, 65% to 85% of them singletons, with more than 2.5% in the top ten. Source material: peripheral blood. The receptor source for this set is a woman younger than 45 who had recovered from COVID-19.

This clone has a single count. This rearrangement joins TRBV28 to TRBJ2-2; TRBD1 agrees at 9 bases. V lost 5 bases, J lost 6 bases, and 10 bases stayed unmatched. The germline V gene has CDR1 MDHEN and CDR2 SYDVKM. CDR3 length: 16 residues. The CDR3: CASSDIAGQGSGELFF. CDR3 in DNA: TGTGCCAGCAGTGATATCGCGGGACAGGGCTCCGGGGAGCTGTTTTTT.

The chain combines TRBV20-1 with TRBJ2-5; D is perhaps TRBD2 (6 bases). V was pared by 6 bases and J by 4 bases, with 9 bases between. This CDR3 contains 11 residues. Germline V CDR1 and CDR2: DFQATT, SNEGSKA (reference sequence). CDR3 DNA: TGCAGTGCGACAGCGGGAGAGACCCAGTACTTC. It codes for CSATAGETQYF.

A note on this clone: Other DNA sequences from this sample encode an identical CDR3 as well. The chain has TRBV19 and TRBJ1-1, with 7 positions matching TRBD1. The CDR3 runs to 15 residues. Germline loops: CDR1 LNHDA, CDR2 SQIVND (reference sequence). The V gene end was trimmed by 7 bases and the J gene end by 0 bases; junction bases not matched to a gene: 8. As DNA, the CDR3 is TGTGCCAGTACTGGACCGGGACAGATGAACACTGAAGCTTTCTTT. Translating it yields CASTGPGQMNTEAFF.

V is TRBV5-6 and J is TRBJ2-6; TRBD1 matches 7 bases. This CDR3 contains 15 residues. Per germline, CDR1 SGHDT and CDR2 YYEEEE. J gave up 4 bases and V 5 bases, and 6 bases lay outside the gene matches. This chain's CDR3 is CASRRTGDGANVLTF. CDR3 sequence (DNA): TGTGCCAGCAGGCGAACAGGGGACGGGGCCAACGTCCTGACTTTC.

The rearrangement links TRBV21-1 to TRBJ2-7; the DNA was not used to check the table's D call, TRBD1. TRBV21-1 counts as a pseudogene. The CDR3 loop spans 18 amino acids. CDR3 amino acids: CASSTRTVSLASQPEQYF. The CDR3 coding sequence is TGTGCCAGCAGCACTCGGACAGTGTCGCTAGCATCCCAACCGGAGCAGTACTTC.

The genes are TRBV10-2 and TRBJ2-7, with 9 nucleotides matching TRBD2. V lost 6 bases and J lost 2; bases outside the gene matches: 2. This CDR3 spans 13 amino acids. Per the germline V gene, CDR1 is WSHSY and CDR2 is SAAADI. DNA for the CDR3: TGCGCCAGCAGCATAGCGGGAGCCTACGAGCAGTACTTC. Its protein product is CASSIAGAYEQYF.

The rearrangement joins TRBV4-1 to TRBJ1-2, with D possibly TRBD1 on 5 matching bases. The CDR3 contains 16 residues. Germline V CDR1 and CDR2: MGHRA, YSYEKL. The V end was cut by 0 bases, the J end by 4 bases, with 15 bases between. The CDR3, as DNA: TGCGCCAGCAGCCAAGATGGGCAGGGCGTACTCTATGGCTACACCTTC. It codes for CASSQDGQGVLYGYTF.

V gene TRBV29-1 combines with J gene TRBJ2-1, with 12 bases lining up with TRBD2. The trim removed 4 bases at V and 7 bases at J, leaving 2 bases unmatched. The germline CDR1 and CDR2 sequences are SQVTM and ANQGSEA. The CDR3 covers 13 residues. CDR3 loop: CSVATSGRNEQFF. The DNA of the CDR3 is TGCAGCGTTGCGACTAGCGGGAGAAATGAGCAGTTCTTC.

A single count supports this clone. V gene TRBV5-5 combines with J gene TRBJ1-5; D is undetermined. V was clipped by 3 bases and J by 4 bases, with 11 bases between them. The CDR3 runs 14 residues. The V gene's germline CDR1 is SGHKS and CDR2 YYEKEE (reference sequence). CDR3 amino acids: CASSYIGENQPQHF. In DNA form, the CDR3 reads TGTGCCAGCAGCTATATCGGGGAAAATCAGCCCCAGCATTTT. Complete variable domain (other parts from reference TRBV5-5 and TRBJ1-5): DAGVTQSPTHLIKTRGQQVTLRCSPISGHKSVSWYQQVLGQGPQFIFQYYEKEERGRGNFPDRFSARQFPNYSSELNVNALLLGDSALYLCASSYIGENQPQHFGDGTRLSIL.

The chain employs TRBV6-4 and TRBJ2-3, with TRBD2 matching over 7 bases. The V segment lost 1 base and the J segment 4 bases; nucleotides outside the gene matches: 5. This CDR3 is 15 amino acids long. CDR1 and CDR2 from the germline V gene are MRHNA and SNTAGT. The CDR3, as DNA: TGTGCCAGCAGTGACTTCGCGGGAGTGGCAGATACGCAGTATTTT. Amino acids: CASSDFAGVADTQYF.

The rearrangement links TRBV5-6 to TRBJ2-3; 11 bases match TRBD2. Germline assignment: CDR1 SGHDT and CDR2 YYEEEE. The V segment lost 0 bases and the J segment 6 bases; nucleotides outside the gene matches: 6. The CDR3 covers 16 residues. DNA for the CDR3: TGTGCCAGCAGCTTGGGACTAGCGGGATTTTCCGATACGCAGTATTTT. As protein: CASSLGLAGFSDTQYF.

V and J are TRBV2 and TRBJ2-5; possibly TRBD1 for D (6 bases). The germline CDR1 and CDR2 sequences are SNHLY and FYNNEI. V was pared by 2 bases and J by 3 bases, with 16 bases between. The CDR3 has 16 residues. The CDR3, as DNA: TGTGCCAGCAGTGAATTGCTCGGGGCAGGGGAAGAGACCCAGTACTTC. As protein: CASSELLGAGEETQYF. The full variable domain, completed using reference TRBV2 and TRBJ2-5, is EPEVTQTPSHQVTQMGQEVILRCVPISNHLYFYWYRQILGQKVEFLVSFYNNEISEKSEIFDDQFSVERPDGSNFTLKIRSTKLEDSAMYFCASSELLGAGEETQYFGPGTRLLVL.

This chain connects TRBV14 to TRBJ2-2, with 7 bases fitting TRBD2. J gave up 2 bases and V 4 bases, and 7 bases lay outside the gene matches. Germline V gene data show CDR1 as SGHDN and CDR2 as FVKESK. This CDR3 is 16 amino acids long. The CDR3: CASSPLSGVNTGELFF. The CDR3 DNA sequence: TGTGCCAGCAGCCCATTGAGCGGGGTTAACACCGGGGAGCTGTTTTTT.

The V call is TRBV27, the J call TRBJ2-1; a possible D gene is TRBD1 (5 bases). V was trimmed by 4 bases and J by 4 bases, leaving 8 bases between them. The CDR3 is 13 amino acids. Germline CDR1 is MNHEY and CDR2 is SMNVEV (reference sequence). CDR3 nucleotides: TGTGCCAGCAGTTCCCGGACATACAATGAGCAGTTCTTC. It specifies CASSSRTYNEQFF.

The DNA of the CDR3 is TGTGCCAGCAGATCACTAGCGGGAGTCCCCGAGCAGTACTTC. Translation: CASRSLAGVPEQYF. The chain employs TRBV6-6 and TRBJ2-7; 11 positions agree with TRBD2. Germline trimming cut 6 bases from V and 6 bases from J; bases unmatched to any gene: 7. Germline V lookup: CDR1 MNHNY, CDR2 SVGAGI (reference sequence). This CDR3 comprises 14 residues.

The genes are TRBV5-6 and TRBJ1-1; 8 nucleotides align to TRBD1. The CDR3 has 15 residues. The V gene's germline CDR1 is SGHDT and CDR2 YYEEEE. V trimming: 4 bases; J trimming: 5 bases; junction bases outside the gene matches: 10. The CDR3 sequence: CASSRVQGDGTEAFF. CDR3 in DNA: TGTGCCAGCAGCCGGGTACAGGGGGACGGGACTGAAGCTTTCTTT.

The rearrangement joins TRBV6-1 to TRBJ2-2; a weak D match, TRBD2 (6 bases). Germline CDR1 reads MNHNS; CDR2 reads SASEGT. The CDR3 has 16 amino acids. The ends were cut back, 0 bases at V and 4 bases at J, with 12 bases in the middle. The CDR3 sequence: CASSEAEGGFTGELFF. The CDR3 coding sequence is TGTGCCAGCAGTGAAGCTGAGGGAGGATTCACCGGGGAGCTGTTTTTT.

This clone was seen only once. The V and J genes are TRBV7-3 and TRBJ2-6; possibly TRBD2 for D (5 bases). Germline V gene lookup returns CDR1 SGHTA and CDR2 FQGTGA. The CDR3 totals 18 residues. Trimming removed 4 bases at V and 1 base at J, with 17 bases between. The CDR3 nucleotides are TGTGCCAGCAGCTCCCGACCCTCAAGAGGGTCTGGGGCCAACGTCCTGACTTTC. Its protein product is CASSSRPSRGSGANVLTF.

A single count supports this clone. The chain is built from TRBV19 and TRBJ2-5; 7 bases agree with TRBD1. Germline V gene lookup returns CDR1 LNHDA and CDR2 SQIVND (reference sequence). The J segment lost 5 bases and the V segment lost 1 base, leaving 7 bases of the junction unmatched. CDR3 length: 15 amino acids. The CDR3: CASSIGQGNGETQYF. The CDR3 DNA is TGTGCCAGTAGTATAGGACAGGGTAATGGGGAGACCCAGTACTTC.

The V and J genes are TRBV6-5 and TRBJ1-4; TRBD1 might be the D (5 bases). Germline V gene data show CDR1 as MNHEY and CDR2 as SVGAGI. The CDR3 is 11 amino acids. V lost 6 bases and J 13 bases, leaving 12 bases between the germline ends. CDR3 DNA sequence: TGTGCCAGCAGCGGGACTTTAGGACTGTTTTTT. This encodes CASSGTLGLFF.

The chain is built from TRBV2 and TRBJ2-5; weak D call: TRBD1 (6 bases). V lost 0 bases to trimming and J lost 2 bases, with 13 bases between them. CDR3 length: 16 residues. From germline, CDR1 is SNHLY and CDR2 FYNNEI. CDR3 DNA: TGTGCCAGCAGTGAAGCTCAGGGCAGGGGTCAAGAGACCCAGTACTTC. Translated, it gives CASSEAQGRGQETQYF.

V and J are TRBV20-1 and TRBJ1-4; no reliable D call. V lost 6 bases and J 8 bases, leaving 10 bases between the germline ends. Germline CDR1 DFQATT, CDR2 SNEGSKA (reference sequence). The CDR3 length is 11 residues. The CDR3 DNA sequence: TGCAGTGCGCCCCGCGAAGAAAAACTGTTTTTT. This encodes CSAPREEKLFF.

This clone was detected once. This chain connects TRBV24-1 to TRBJ2-7; no firm D call. The CDR3 runs to 15 residues. CDR1 KGHDR and CDR2 SFDVKD come from the germline V gene. Trimming cost V 3 bases and J 2 bases, with 13 bases left between them. In DNA form, the CDR3 reads TGTGCCACCAGTGATAGATGGCACAGAGCCTACGAGCAGTACTTC. This translates into CATSDRWHRAYEQYF.